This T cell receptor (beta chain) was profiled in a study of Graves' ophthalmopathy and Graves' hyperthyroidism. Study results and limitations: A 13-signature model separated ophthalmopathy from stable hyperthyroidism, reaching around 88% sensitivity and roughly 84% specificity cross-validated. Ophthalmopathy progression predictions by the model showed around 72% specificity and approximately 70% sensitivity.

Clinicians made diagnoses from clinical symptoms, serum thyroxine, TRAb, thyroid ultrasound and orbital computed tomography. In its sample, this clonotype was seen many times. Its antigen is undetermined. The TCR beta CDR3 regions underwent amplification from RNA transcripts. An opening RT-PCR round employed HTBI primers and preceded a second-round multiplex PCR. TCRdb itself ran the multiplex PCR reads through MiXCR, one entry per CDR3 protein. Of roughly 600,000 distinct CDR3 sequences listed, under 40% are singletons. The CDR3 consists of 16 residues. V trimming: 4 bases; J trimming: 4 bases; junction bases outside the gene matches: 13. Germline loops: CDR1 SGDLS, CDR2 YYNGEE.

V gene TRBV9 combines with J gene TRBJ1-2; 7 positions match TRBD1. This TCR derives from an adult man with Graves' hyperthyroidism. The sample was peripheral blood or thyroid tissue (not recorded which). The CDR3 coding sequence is TGTGCCAGCAGCTCCCCCGACAGGGCGGACCTCTATGGCTACACCTTC. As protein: CASSSPDRADLYGYTF.